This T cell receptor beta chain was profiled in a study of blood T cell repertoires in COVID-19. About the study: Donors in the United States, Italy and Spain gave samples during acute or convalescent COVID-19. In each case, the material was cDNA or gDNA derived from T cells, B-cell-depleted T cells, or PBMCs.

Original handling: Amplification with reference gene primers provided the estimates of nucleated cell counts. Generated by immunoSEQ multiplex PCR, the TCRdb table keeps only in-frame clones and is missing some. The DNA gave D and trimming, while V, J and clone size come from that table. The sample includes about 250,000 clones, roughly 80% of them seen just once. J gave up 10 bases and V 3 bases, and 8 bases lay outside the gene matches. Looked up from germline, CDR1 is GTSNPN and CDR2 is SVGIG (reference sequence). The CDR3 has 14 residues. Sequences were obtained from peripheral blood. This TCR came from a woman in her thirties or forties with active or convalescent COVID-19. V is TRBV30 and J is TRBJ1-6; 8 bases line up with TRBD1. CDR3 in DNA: TGTGCCTGGAGCCTGGGACAGGAAGACTCACCCCTCCACTTT. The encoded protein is CAWSLGQEDSPLHF.